The text below deals with one TCR beta chain. Per the authors' pipeline: Nucleated cell number was recorded as an estimate derived from reference gene primer amplification. The protocol was immunoSEQ multiplex PCR, while the TCRdb copy is restricted to in-frame clones and leaves out a portion. The V and J calls and clone size come from that table; D and trimming were worked out from the DNA. The sample includes 90,000 to 100,000 clones, approximately 86% of them seen just once. The data derive from a study of blood T cell repertoires in COVID-19. Study-level information: The United States, Italy and Spain were the sources of the acute and convalescent COVID-19 samples. PBMCs, B-cell-depleted T cells, or T cells provided the cDNA or gDNA that made up the material.

V lost 5 bases to trimming and J lost 4 bases; unmatched junction nucleotides: 15. There are 18 residues in the CDR3. In germline, CDR1 is MNHEY, CDR2 SVGEGT. This sequence originates from a man older than 75 with acute or convalescent COVID-19. The sequenced sample was peripheral blood. The genes are TRBV6-2 or TRBV6-3 and TRBJ2-1; 9 bases align to TRBD2. The CDR3: CASSLGLAAVRNYNEQFF. Written as DNA, the CDR3 is TGTGCCAGCAGTCTGGGACTAGCAGCAGTTAGAAATTACAATGAGCAGTTCTTC.